Below, 27 T cell receptor beta chains from the same sample are listed, as sequenced in a study of graft-versus-host responses after intestinal transplantation. Measured with immunoSEQ multiplex PCR; TCRdb has only the in-frame clones, and not every one. The sample shows 120,000 or so clones, about 93% of them seen only once. These receptors have no known antigen. This specimen was unstimulated CD8+ T cells sorted from spleen or lymph node cells, taken before intestinal transplant. The receptors come from a human donor who received an intestinal transplant.

V and J are TRBV27 and TRBJ2-7; perhaps TRBD2 as D (5 bases). Germline V lookup: CDR1 MNHEY, CDR2 SMNVEV (reference sequence). CDR3 size: 13 residues. V lost 4 bases, J lost 2 bases, and 9 bases lay in between. The CDR3, as DNA: TGTGCCAGCAGTTGGACTGCCACCTACGAGCAGTACTTC. This gives the protein CASSWTATYEQYF.

The rearrangement uses TRBV9 and TRBJ2-1; 11 nucleotides agree with TRBD2. CDR3 size: 15 residues. V lost 0 bases to trimming and J lost 5 bases; unmatched junction nucleotides: 1. Germline loops: CDR1 SGDLS, CDR2 YYNGEE. The chain's CDR3 is CASSVDSGRDNEQFF. CDR3 coding DNA: TGTGCCAGCAGCGTAGATAGCGGGAGGGACAATGAGCAGTTCTTC.

As for this clone: Other DNA sequences within the sample encode an identical CDR3. The chain has TRBV9 and TRBJ2-1; TRBD2 matches at 12 bases. The germline V gene encodes CDR1 SGDLS and CDR2 YYNGEE. This CDR3 spans 15 amino acids. V shed 2 bases and J 6 bases; nucleotides not matched to a gene: 3. CDR3 bases: TGTGCCAGCAGCGTTCTAGCGGGAGGGCCCAATGAGCAGTTCTTC. Translation: CASSVLAGGPNEQFF. The whole variable domain, remainder taken from reference TRBV9 and TRBJ2-1, is DSGVTQTPKHLITATGQRVTLRCSPRSGDLSVYWYQQSLDQGLQFLIQYYNGEERAKGNILERFSAQQFPDLHSELNLSSLELGDSALYFCASSVLAGGPNEQFFGPGTRLTVL.

J is TRBJ1-5 and V is TRBV15; D not certain. V shed 6 bases and J shed 0 bases, with 15 bases lying between them. Germline lookup yields CDR1 LNHNV and CDR2 YYDKDF (reference sequence). The CDR3 covers 16 residues. The CDR3 sequence: CATSARPVTSNQPQHF. For the CDR3, the DNA is TGTGCCACCAGTGCACGACCGGTGACTAGCAATCAGCCCCAGCATTTT.

This chain links TRBV13 with TRBJ1-4, with D unresolved. V lost 7 bases and J lost 1, with 16 bases in between. Germline V gene sequence: CDR1 PRHDT, CDR2 FYEKMQ (reference sequence). The CDR3 totals 16 residues. The CDR3 bases are TGTGCCAGCACCTATTCAGGAGTTGGAACTAATGAAAAACTGTTTTTT. It is translated as CASTYSGVGTNEKLFF. Together with reference TRBV13 and TRBJ1-4, the CDR3 gives the full variable domain: AAGVIQSPRHLIKEKRETATLKCYPIPRHDTVYWYQQGPGQDPQFLISFYEKMQSDKGSIPDRFSAQQFSDYHSELNMSSLELGDSALYFCASTYSGVGTNEKLFFGSGTQLSVL.

V usage is TRBV6-5 and J usage is TRBJ2-3; D ambiguous. Germline V gene sequence: CDR1 MNHEY, CDR2 SVGAGI. The germline V and J ends were trimmed by 5 bases and 1 base, with 10 bases remaining between them. The length of the CDR3 is 14 residues. CDR3 protein: CASSDGGRTDTQYF. The CDR3 nucleotides read TGTGCCAGCAGTGATGGCGGCCGCACAGATACGCAGTATTTT.

Regarding this clone: The junction does not match germline at one end; this may be a read error. The rearrangement links TRBV30 to TRBJ2-5; a weak D match, TRBD2 (7 bases). This CDR3 spans 11 amino acids. The germline V gene encodes CDR1 GTSNPN and CDR2 SVGIG (reference sequence). For the CDR3, the DNA is TGTGCCTGGAGTGGGGGGGGGCAAGGGCACTTC. This gives the protein CAWSGGGQGHF. The full variable domain, its missing parts supplied by reference TRBV30 and TRBJ2-5, is SQTIHQWPATLVQPVGSPLSLECTVEGTSNPNLYWYRQAAGRGLQLLFYSVGIGQISSEVPQNLSASRPQDRQFILSSKKLLLSDSGFYLCAWSGGGQGHFGPGTRLLVL.

The chain joins TRBV7-9 to TRBJ2-1; D is unresolved. The V end was cut by 3 bases, the J end by 10 bases, with 10 bases between. Looked up from germline, CDR1 is SEHNR and CDR2 is FQNEAQ (reference sequence). The CDR3 runs 12 residues. The CDR3 region is CASSFGYQEQFF. The CDR3 coding sequence is TGTGCCAGCAGCTTTGGGTATCAGGAGCAGTTCTTC.

This chain connects TRBV7-9 to TRBJ2-7, with a tentative D call TRBD1 (6 bases). The CDR3 spans 15 residues. V lost 1 base to trimming and J lost 7 bases, with 17 bases between them. CDR1 is SEHNR, CDR2 FQNEAQ, per germline (reference sequence). CDR3 coding DNA: TGTGCCAGCAGCTTAGTTGGTAGGGGGACGCCTGAGCAGTACTTC. Residues: CASSLVGRGTPEQYF.

The chain joins TRBV30 to TRBJ2-7; D gene unclear. CDR1 is GTSNPN, CDR2 SVGIG, per germline (reference sequence). This CDR3 is 13 amino acids long. Trimming removed 0 bases at V and 4 bases at J, with 10 bases between. Here the CDR3 DNA reads TGTGCCTGGAGTGTGGGCCGCACATACGAGCAGTACTTC. Translation: CAWSVGRTYEQYF.

The chain joins TRBV5-4 to TRBJ2-3; TRBD2 matches 7 bases. CDR3 size: 15 residues. V lost 4 bases to trimming and J lost 2 bases; unmatched junction nucleotides: 7. Germline-derived CDR1 and CDR2 are SGHNT and YYREEE (reference sequence). CDR3 coding DNA: TGTGCCAGCAGCCCGAAGCGGGGCATCACAGATACGCAGTATTTT. It codes for CASSPKRGITDTQYF. Using reference TRBV5-4 and TRBJ2-3 for the parts outside the CDR3, the full variable domain is ETGVTQSPTHLIKTRGQQVTLRCSSQSGHNTVSWYQQALGQGPQFIFQYYREEENGRGNFPPRFSGLQFPNYSSELNVNALELDDSALYLCASSPKRGITDTQYFGPGTRLTVL.

The V call is TRBV29-1, the J call TRBJ2-1; 7 bases map to TRBD2. Trimming at V came to 6 bases and at J to 10 bases, leaving 9 bases not matched to a gene. CDR1 is SQVTM and CDR2 is ANQGSEA in the germline V gene. The CDR3 contains 12 residues. The CDR3 DNA reads as TGCAGCGTGGAAAAAGCGGGGTCAGAGCAGTTCTTC. Its protein product is CSVEKAGSEQFF.

This clone was seen just once. V gene TRBV30 combines with J gene TRBJ1-2; no firm D call. Germline V gene data show CDR1 as GTSNPN and CDR2 as SVGIG (reference sequence). This CDR3 spans 14 amino acids. V gave up 5 bases and J gave up 0 bases, with 13 bases separating them. CDR3 amino acids: CAWDPTTANYGYTF. CDR3 nucleotide sequence: TGTGCCTGGGACCCGACAACAGCTAACTATGGCTACACCTTC.

The rearrangement links TRBV11-2 to TRBJ2-7, with TRBD1 matching over 7 bases. Germline V CDR1 and CDR2: SGHAT, FQNNGV. There are 15 residues in the CDR3. V was clipped by 1 base and J by 2 bases; unmatched bases: 5. The CDR3 DNA reads TGTGCCAGCAGCTTAGCGCTCGGGACAGCCTACGAGCAGTACTTC. This sequence encodes CASSLALGTAYEQYF.

The chain links TRBV6-1 to TRBJ2-5; 7 positions match TRBD2. The V gene end was trimmed by 2 bases and the J gene end by 5 bases; junction bases not matched to a gene: 8. The germline V gene has CDR1 MNHNS and CDR2 SASEGT. There are 15 residues in the CDR3. CDR3 amino acids: CASSEIRRESETQYF. For the CDR3, the DNA is TGTGCCAGCAGTGAAATTCGGCGGGAGTCGGAGACCCAGTACTTC.

The genes are TRBV5-6 and TRBJ2-3; D ambiguous. The CDR3 is made up of 12 amino acids. The ends were cut back, 3 bases at V and 6 bases at J, with 8 bases in the middle. CDR1 SGHDT and CDR2 YYEEEE come from the germline V gene. The CDR3, as DNA: TGTGCCAGCAGCTCCGGTTCCGATACGCAGTATTTT. It yields the protein CASSSGSDTQYF.

The chain has TRBV9 and TRBJ2-1; weak D call: TRBD1 (6 bases). Germline CDR1 is SGDLS and CDR2 is YYNGEE. This CDR3 contains 13 residues. V was cut by 0 bases and J by 9 bases, with 10 bases left in between. DNA of the CDR3: TGTGCCAGCAGCGTAGTAACAGGGAGTGAGCAGTTCTTC. Translating it yields CASSVVTGSEQFF.

This sequence joins TRBV4-2 and TRBJ2-1; 9 bases are shared with TRBD2. This CDR3 spans 14 amino acids. The V segment lost 5 bases and the J segment 7 bases; nucleotides outside the gene matches: 6. CDR1 and CDR2 from the germline V gene are LGHNA and YNFKEQ. The CDR3 sequence: CASSGGLAPNEQFF. The CDR3 DNA is TGTGCCAGCAGCGGGGGACTAGCCCCTAATGAGCAGTTCTTC.

The V gene is TRBV7-6, the J gene TRBJ2-1, with D perhaps TRBD2 (6 bases). CDR1 is SGHVS and CDR2 is FNYEAQ in the germline V gene. Trimming took 0 bases from V and 5 from J, leaving 8 bases between them. This CDR3 comprises 14 residues. CDR3 sequence (DNA): TGTGCCAGCAGCTTAGCGGGAGGTCACAATGAGCAGTTCTTC. As protein: CASSLAGGHNEQFF.

The chain couples TRBV5-4 to TRBJ2-2; D perhaps matches TRBD1 (5 bases). Germline V gene sequence: CDR1 SGHNT, CDR2 YYREEE (reference sequence). The V and J ends lost 4 bases and 0 bases respectively, with 13 bases between them. The CDR3 loop spans 16 amino acids. The CDR3 DNA is TGTGCCAGCAGCCCTGATTGGGGCGCGAACACCGGGGAGCTGTTTTTT. This translates into CASSPDWGANTGELFF.

This clone was detected only once. The J gene is TRBJ2-1, the V gene TRBV11-2, with a possible D match to TRBD2 (6 bases). This CDR3 has 15 residues. V shed 3 bases and J shed 4 bases, with 13 bases lying between them. Germline CDR1 reads SGHAT; CDR2 reads FQNNGV. The CDR3 DNA reads TGTGCCAGCAGCTTGGGGGAGGTACGGTACAATGAGCAGTTCTTC. Amino acids: CASSLGEVRYNEQFF.

The table lists this clone with a count of one. The V and J genes are TRBV10-3 and TRBJ2-7, with TRBD1 as a possible D gene (6 bases). Per germline, CDR1 ENHRY and CDR2 SYGVKD. The CDR3 runs to 14 residues. V lost 7 bases to trimming and J lost 5 bases, with 18 bases between them. In nucleotides, the CDR3 is TGTGCCATCAAGCGCCGGGACAAGGGGGACGAGCAGTACTTC. This sequence encodes CAIKRRDKGDEQYF.

The chain joins TRBV5-1 to TRBJ2-5; the match to TRBD2 covers 10 bases. The DNA end is a closer match to TRBJ2-7, so the J assignment may be wrong. The CDR3 is made up of 16 amino acids. Germline lookup yields CDR1 SGHRS and CDR2 YFSETQ. The CDR3 DNA reads TGCGCCAGCAGCTTGGCCTTAGCGGGGGGATTCTACGAGCAGTACTTC. Residues: CASSLALAGGFYEQYF.

This clone was detected once. The V and J genes are TRBV27 and TRBJ2-3; D tentatively reads TRBD1 or TRBD2 (5 bases each). Trimming took off 2 bases at V and 4 bases at J, with 19 bases between the two ends. The CDR3 spans 17 residues. Germline V gives CDR1 MNHEY, CDR2 SMNVEV (reference sequence). The CDR3 coding sequence is TGTGCCAGCAGTTTAGCCGGGGACCCCTTCAAGGCAGATACGCAGTATTTT. Residues: CASSLAGDPFKADTQYF.

The rearrangement joins TRBV2 to TRBJ2-5; 8 bases map to TRBD1. CDR3 length equals 18 residues. The J segment lost 5 bases and the V segment lost 5 bases, leaving 19 bases of the junction unmatched. Germline CDR1 is SNHLY and CDR2 is FYNNEI. CDR3 in DNA: TGTGCCAGCAGTCGACAGGGGCAAGGGACCATCTCCGGCGAGACCCAGTACTTC. Protein product: CASSRQGQGTISGETQYF. The full variable domain, rest sourced from reference TRBV2 and TRBJ2-5, is EPEVTQTPSHQVTQMGQEVILRCVPISNHLYFYWYRQILGQKVEFLVSFYNNEISEKSEIFDDQFSVERPDGSNFTLKIRSTKLEDSAMYFCASSRQGQGTISGETQYFGPGTRLLVL.

The gene calls are TRBV9 and TRBJ1-3, with TRBD1 as a possible D gene (5 bases). The CDR3 extends over 15 amino acids. The germline CDR1 and CDR2 sequences are SGDLS and YYNGEE. The V and J ends lost 4 bases and 0 bases respectively, with 11 bases between them. The CDR3 DNA is TGTGCCAGCAGCAGGCAGGGTACCTCTGGAAACACCATATATTTT. Amino acid sequence: CASSRQGTSGNTIYF.

This clone was counted only a few times. The chain joins TRBV19 to TRBJ1-2; D possibly corresponds to TRBD1 (5 bases). CDR3 length: 14 amino acids. The germline V gene has CDR1 LNHDA and CDR2 SQIVND (reference sequence). Trimming took off 3 bases at V and 4 bases at J, with 12 bases between the two ends. In nucleotides, the CDR3 is TGTGCCAGTAGTATTATAGGGGAGAGCTATGGCTACACCTTC. This codes for CASSIIGESYGYTF.